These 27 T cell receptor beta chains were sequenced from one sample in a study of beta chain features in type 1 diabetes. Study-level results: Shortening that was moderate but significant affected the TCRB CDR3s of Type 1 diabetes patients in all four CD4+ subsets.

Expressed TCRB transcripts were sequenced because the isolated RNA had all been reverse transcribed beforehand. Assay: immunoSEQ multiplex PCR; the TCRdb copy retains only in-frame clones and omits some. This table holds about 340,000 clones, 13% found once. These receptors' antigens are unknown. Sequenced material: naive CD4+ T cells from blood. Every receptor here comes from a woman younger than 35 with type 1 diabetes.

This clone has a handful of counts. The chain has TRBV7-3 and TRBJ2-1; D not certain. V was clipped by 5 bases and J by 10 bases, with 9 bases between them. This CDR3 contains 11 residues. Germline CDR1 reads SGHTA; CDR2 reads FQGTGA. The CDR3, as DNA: TGTGCCAGCAGCGCCGGTGAGGAGCAGTTCTTC. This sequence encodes CASSAGEEQFF.

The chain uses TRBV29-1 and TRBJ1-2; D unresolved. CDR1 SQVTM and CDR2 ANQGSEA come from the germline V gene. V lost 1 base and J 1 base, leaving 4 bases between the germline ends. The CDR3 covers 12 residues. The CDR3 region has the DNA TGCAGCGTTGAAGCCGGTAACTATGGCTACACCTTC. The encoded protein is CSVEAGNYGYTF.

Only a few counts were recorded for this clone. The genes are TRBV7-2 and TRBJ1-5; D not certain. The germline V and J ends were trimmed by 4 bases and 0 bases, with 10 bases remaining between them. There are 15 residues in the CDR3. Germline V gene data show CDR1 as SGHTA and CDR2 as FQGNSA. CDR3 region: CASSYTSGSNQPQHF. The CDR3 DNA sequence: TGTGCCAGCAGCTATACATCGGGTAGCAATCAGCCCCAGCATTTT. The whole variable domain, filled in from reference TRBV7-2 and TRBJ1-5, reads GAGVSQSPSNKVTEKGKDVELRCDPISGHTALYWYRQSLGQGLEFLIYFQGNSAPDKSGLPSDRFSAERTGGSVSTLTIQRTQQEDSAVYLCASSYTSGSNQPQHFGDGTRLSIL.

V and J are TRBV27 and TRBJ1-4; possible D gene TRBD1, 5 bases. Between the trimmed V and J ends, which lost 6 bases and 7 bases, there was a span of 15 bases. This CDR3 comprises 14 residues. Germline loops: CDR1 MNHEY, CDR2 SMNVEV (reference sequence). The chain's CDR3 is CASSLQGIGEKLFF. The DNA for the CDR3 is TGTGCCAGCAGCCTTCAGGGAATCGGTGAAAAACTGTTTTTT.

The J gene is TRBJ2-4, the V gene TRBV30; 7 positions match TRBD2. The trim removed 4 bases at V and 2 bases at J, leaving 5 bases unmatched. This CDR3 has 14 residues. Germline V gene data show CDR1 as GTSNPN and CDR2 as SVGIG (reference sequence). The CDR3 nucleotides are TGTGCCTGGACTAGCGGCCTGTCCAAAAACATTCAGTACTTC. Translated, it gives CAWTSGLSKNIQYF. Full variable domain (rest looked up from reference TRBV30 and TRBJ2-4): SQTIHQWPATLVQPVGSPLSLECTVEGTSNPNLYWYRQAAGRGLQLLFYSVGIGQISSEVPQNLSASRPQDRQFILSSKKLLLSDSGFYLCAWTSGLSKNIQYFGAGTRLSVL.

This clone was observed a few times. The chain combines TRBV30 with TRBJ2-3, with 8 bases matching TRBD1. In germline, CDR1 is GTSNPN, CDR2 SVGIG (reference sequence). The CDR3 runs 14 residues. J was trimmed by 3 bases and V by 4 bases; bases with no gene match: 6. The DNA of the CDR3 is TGTGCCTGGAACCGACAGGGGATTACAGATACGCAGTATTTT. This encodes CAWNRQGITDTQYF.

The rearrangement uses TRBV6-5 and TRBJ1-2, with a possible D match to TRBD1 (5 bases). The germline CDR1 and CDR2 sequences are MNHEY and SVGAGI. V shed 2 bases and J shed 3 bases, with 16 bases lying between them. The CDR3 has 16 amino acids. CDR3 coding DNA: TGTGCCAGCAGTTACGGGGCATTAACTGGGGACTATGGCTACACCTTC. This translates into CASSYGALTGDYGYTF.

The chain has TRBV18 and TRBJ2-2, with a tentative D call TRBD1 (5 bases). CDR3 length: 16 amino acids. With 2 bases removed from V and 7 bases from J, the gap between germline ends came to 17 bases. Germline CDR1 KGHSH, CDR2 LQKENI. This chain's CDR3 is CASSPRLTGAGGELFF. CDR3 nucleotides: TGTGCCAGCTCACCAAGGTTAACTGGGGCCGGCGGGGAGCTGTTTTTT.

The CDR3 region has the DNA TGTGCCAGCATGGTGGCTTCGACGGGGATTGAGCAGTTCTTC. Translating gives CASMVASTGIEQFF. This chain connects TRBV28 to TRBJ2-1, with a weak D call TRBD2 (5 bases). This CDR3 is 14 amino acids long. Per the germline V gene, CDR1 is MDHEN and CDR2 is SYDVKM. The germline V and J ends were trimmed by 7 bases and 9 bases, with 19 bases remaining between them.

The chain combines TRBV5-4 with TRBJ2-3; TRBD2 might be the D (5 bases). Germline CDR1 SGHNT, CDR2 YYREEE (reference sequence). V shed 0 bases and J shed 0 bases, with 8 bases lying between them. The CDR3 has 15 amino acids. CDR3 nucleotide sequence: TGTGCCAGCAGCTTGGGGCGGGCTAGCACAGATACGCAGTATTTT. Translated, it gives CASSLGRASTDTQYF.

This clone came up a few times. The CDR3 coding sequence is TGTGCCTGGAGTGTAGACAGGGGCTTTTCCGCGGGAGCCAAAAACATTCAGTACTTC. Its protein is CAWSVDRGFSAGAKNIQYF. The V and J genes are TRBV30 and TRBJ2-4, with 8 bases identical to TRBD1. Germline V CDR1 and CDR2: GTSNPN, SVGIG (reference sequence). V was pared by 0 bases and J by 0 bases, with 13 bases of the junction left unmatched. This CDR3 spans 19 amino acids.

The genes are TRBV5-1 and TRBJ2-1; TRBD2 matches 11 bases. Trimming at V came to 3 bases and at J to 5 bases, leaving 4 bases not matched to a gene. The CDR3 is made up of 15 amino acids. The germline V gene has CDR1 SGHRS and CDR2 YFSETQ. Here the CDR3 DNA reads TGCGCCAGCAGCTGGATAGCGGGGGGGAACAATGAGCAGTTCTTC. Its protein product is CASSWIAGGNNEQFF.

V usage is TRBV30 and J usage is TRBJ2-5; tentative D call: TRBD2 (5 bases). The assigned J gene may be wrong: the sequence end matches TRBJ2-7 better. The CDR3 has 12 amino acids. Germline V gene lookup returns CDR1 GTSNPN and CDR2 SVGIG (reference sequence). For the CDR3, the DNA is TGTGCCGGCCACAGCGGCGCCTACGAGCAGTACTTC. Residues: CAGHSGAYEQYF.

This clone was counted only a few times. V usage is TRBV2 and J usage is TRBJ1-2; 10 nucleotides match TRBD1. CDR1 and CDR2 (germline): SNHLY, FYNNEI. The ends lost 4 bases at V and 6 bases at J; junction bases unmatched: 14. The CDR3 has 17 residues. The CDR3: CASSVAGTGATVNGYTF. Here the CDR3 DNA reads TGTGCCAGCAGTGTTGCCGGGACAGGGGCAACTGTGAATGGCTACACCTTC.

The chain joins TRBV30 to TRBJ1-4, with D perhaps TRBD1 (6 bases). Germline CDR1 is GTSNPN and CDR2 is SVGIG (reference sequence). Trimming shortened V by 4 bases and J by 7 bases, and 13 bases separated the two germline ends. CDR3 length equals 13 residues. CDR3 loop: CAWTDSGREKLFF. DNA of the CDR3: TGTGCCTGGACGGACAGCGGTCGTGAAAAACTGTTTTTT. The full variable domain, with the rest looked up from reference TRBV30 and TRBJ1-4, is SQTIHQWPATLVQPVGSPLSLECTVEGTSNPNLYWYRQAAGRGLQLLFYSVGIGQISSEVPQNLSASRPQDRQFILSSKKLLLSDSGFYLCAWTDSGREKLFFGSGTQLSVL.

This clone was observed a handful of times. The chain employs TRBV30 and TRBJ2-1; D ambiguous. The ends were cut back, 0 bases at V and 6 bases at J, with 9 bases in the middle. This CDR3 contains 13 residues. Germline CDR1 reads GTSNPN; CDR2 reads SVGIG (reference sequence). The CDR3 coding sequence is TGTGCCTGGAGTGTAGTCACCGGCAATGAGCAGTTCTTC. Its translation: CAWSVVTGNEQFF.

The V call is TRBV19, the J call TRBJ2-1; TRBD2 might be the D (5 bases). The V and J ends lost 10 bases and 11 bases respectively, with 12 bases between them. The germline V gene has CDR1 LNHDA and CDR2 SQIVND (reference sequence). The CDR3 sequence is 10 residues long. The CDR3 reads CATAGLKQFF. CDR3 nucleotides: TGTGCCACTGCCGGACTCAAGCAGTTCTTC.

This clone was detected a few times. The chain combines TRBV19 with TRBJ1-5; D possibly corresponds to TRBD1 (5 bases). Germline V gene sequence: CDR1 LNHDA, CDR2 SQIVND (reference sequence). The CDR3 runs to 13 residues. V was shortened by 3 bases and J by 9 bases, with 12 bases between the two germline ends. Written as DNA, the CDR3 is TGTGCCAGTAGTATCTCGGGGGTTCTGCCCCAGCATTTT. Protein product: CASSISGVLPQHF. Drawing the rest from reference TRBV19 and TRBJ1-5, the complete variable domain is DGGITQSPKYLFRKEGQNVTLSCEQNLNHDAMYWYRQDPGQGLRLIYYSQIVNDFQKGDIAEGYSVSREKKESFPLTVTSAQKNPTAFYLCASSISGVLPQHFGDGTRLSIL.

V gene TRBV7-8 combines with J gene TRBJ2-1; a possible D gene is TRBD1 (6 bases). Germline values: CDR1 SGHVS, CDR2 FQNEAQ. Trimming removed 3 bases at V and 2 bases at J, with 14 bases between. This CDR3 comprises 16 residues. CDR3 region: CASSFRRDIAYNEQFF. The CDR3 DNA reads TGTGCCAGCAGCTTCCGCCGGGACATAGCCTACAATGAGCAGTTCTTC.

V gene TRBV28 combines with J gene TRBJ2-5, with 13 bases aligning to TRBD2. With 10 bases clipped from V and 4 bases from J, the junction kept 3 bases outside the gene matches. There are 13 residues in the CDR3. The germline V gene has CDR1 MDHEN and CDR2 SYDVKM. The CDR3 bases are TGTGCCACCGGGACTAGCGGGACAGAGACCCAGTACTTC. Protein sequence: CATGTSGTETQYF.

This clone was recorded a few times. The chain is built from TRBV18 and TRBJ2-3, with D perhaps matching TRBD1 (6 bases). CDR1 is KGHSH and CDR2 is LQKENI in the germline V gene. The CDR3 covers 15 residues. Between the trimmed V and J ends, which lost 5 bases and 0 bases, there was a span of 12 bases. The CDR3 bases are TGTGCCAGCTCAGAAAGACAGGCTAGCACAGATACGCAGTATTTT. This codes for CASSERQASTDTQYF.

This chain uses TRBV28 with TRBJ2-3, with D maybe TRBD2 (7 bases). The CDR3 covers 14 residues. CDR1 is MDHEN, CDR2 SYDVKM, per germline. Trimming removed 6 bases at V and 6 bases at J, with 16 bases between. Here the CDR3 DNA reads TGTGCCAGCAGCGAGGGGGGGGGAAGTGATACGCAGTATTTT. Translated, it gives CASSEGGGSDTQYF.

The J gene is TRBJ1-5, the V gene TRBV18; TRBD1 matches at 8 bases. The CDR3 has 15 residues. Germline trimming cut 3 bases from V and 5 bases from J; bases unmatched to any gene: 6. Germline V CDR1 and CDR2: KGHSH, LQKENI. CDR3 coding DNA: TGTGCCAGCTCACCTGACCAGGGGGCGGATCAGCCCCAGCATTTT. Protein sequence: CASSPDQGADQPQHF.

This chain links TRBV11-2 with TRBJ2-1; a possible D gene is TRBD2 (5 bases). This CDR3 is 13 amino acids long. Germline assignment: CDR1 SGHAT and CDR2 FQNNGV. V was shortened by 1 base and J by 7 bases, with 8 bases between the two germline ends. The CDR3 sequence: CASSLGQRNEQFF. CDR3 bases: TGTGCCAGCAGCTTAGGGCAGCGGAATGAGCAGTTCTTC.

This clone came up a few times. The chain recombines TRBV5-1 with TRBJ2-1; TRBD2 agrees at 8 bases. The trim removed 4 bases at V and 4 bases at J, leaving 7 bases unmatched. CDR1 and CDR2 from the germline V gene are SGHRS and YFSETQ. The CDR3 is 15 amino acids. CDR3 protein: CASSRGGTEYNEQFF. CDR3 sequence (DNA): TGCGCCAGCAGCCGCGGGGGGACGGAATACAATGAGCAGTTCTTC.

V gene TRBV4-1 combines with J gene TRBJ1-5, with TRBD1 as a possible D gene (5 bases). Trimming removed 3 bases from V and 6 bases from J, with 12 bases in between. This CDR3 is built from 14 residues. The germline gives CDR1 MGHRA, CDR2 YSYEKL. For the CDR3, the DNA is TGCGCCAGCAGCCACCCAGGGAGGGGTCAGCCCCAGCATTTT. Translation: CASSHPGRGQPQHF.

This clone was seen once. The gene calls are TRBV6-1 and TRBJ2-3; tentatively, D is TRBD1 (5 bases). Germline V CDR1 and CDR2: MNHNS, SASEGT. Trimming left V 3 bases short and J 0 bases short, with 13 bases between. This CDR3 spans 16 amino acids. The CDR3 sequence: CASSDVDNLSTDTQYF. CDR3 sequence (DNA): TGTGCCAGCAGTGACGTGGACAACCTCAGCACAGATACGCAGTATTTT.